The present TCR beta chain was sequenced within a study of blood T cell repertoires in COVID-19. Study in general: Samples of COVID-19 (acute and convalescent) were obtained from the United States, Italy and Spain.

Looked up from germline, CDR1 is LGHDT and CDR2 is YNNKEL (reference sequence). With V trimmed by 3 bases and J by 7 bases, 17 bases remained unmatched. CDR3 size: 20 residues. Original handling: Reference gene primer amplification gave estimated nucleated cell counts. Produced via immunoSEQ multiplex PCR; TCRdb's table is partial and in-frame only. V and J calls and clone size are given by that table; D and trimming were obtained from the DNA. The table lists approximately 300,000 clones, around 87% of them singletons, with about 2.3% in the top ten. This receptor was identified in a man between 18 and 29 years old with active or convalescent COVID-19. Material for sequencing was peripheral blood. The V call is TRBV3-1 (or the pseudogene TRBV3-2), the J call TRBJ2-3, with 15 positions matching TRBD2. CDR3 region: CASSHGLAGGNYFLLNTQYF. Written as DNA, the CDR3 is TGTGCCAGCAGCCACGGACTAGCGGGGGGGAATTACTTCCTTCTGAATACGCAGTATTTT.